This record looks at one T cell receptor (beta chain) sequence and its context. What it recognizes is unknown. This specimen belongs to a study of shared clonotypes between healthy human individuals. Whole-study findings and limits: In having few donors, the study represented limited genetic and exposure-history diversity.

The table came from immunoSEQ multiplex PCR; TCRdb's copy has only in-frame clones and leaves some out. Seen here are hundreds of thousands of clones, around 87% observed once, and the top ten hold 15% to 20%. CDR3 length: 15 amino acids. Germline CDR1 reads KGHSH; CDR2 reads LQKENI. After removal of 5 bases from V and 3 bases from J, the junction contained 9 bases not matched to a gene. The TCR was taken from a man between 18 and 29 years old in good health. The chain couples TRBV18 to TRBJ2-5, with 7 positions matching TRBD1. Sequencing input: memory CD8+ T cells sorted from blood. The subset was: CD45RO+ cells pooled with CCR7-negative TemRA cells. The CDR3 loop reads CASSSKNRGEETQYF. CDR3 coding DNA: TGTGCCAGCTCATCAAAAAACAGGGGAGAAGAGACCCAGTACTTC.